Each of the 12 T cell receptor beta chains below was sequenced from the same sample in a study of T-cell memory formation after mild COVID-19 (dated by TCRdb to the early 2020s). Library construction relied on 5' RACE. Instrument on record: Illumina NovaSeq 6000. In-frame beta chains were kept once TCRdb had trimmed the public reads at Q25 with fastp and called clones with MiXCR. Records with the same CDR3 protein are collapsed into one entry carrying the most frequent genes and DNA. For this sample the table gives more than 400,000 distinct CDR3 sequences, of which 18% were detected only once. Roughly an eighth of the sample goes to the ten largest clones. The sample was PBMCs or a T cell subset sorted from them (not recorded which). Receptors were obtained from an adult woman who had mild COVID-19 (a few samples of this study predate the infection). The sample titles of this study are shuffled in the database, so cell type and time point are left out; the donor was told from shared clones.

The sample holds a few counts of this clonotype. The chain has TRBV7-6 and TRBJ2-3, with D possibly being TRBD2 (6 bases). V dropped 5 bases and J dropped 2 bases, with 17 bases sitting between them. Germline V gene lookup returns CDR1 SGHVS and CDR2 FNYEAQ. There are 16 residues in the CDR3. DNA of the CDR3: TGTGCCAGCAGCGCTCGGGGGTATGGAGCCACAGATACGCAGTATTTT. Translation: CASSARGYGATDTQYF.

The gene calls are TRBV20-1 and TRBJ1-2; D uncertain. The V end lost 1 base, the J end lost 0 bases, and 6 bases lay between the germline ends. Germline V lookup: CDR1 DFQATT, CDR2 SNEGSKA (reference sequence). This CDR3 is built from 13 residues. CDR3 nucleotides: TGCAGTGCTAGAGCGGGAACTAACTATGGCTACACCTTC. It is translated as CSARAGTNYGYTF.

The chain uses TRBV3-1 and TRBJ2-1, with 12 positions matching TRBD2. This CDR3 contains 16 residues. Per germline, CDR1 LGHDT and CDR2 YNNKEL (reference sequence). V lost 4 bases to trimming and J lost 8 bases; unmatched junction nucleotides: 9. CDR3: CASSPWTSGDKDEQFF. CDR3 bases: TGTGCCAGCAGCCCCTGGACTAGCGGGGACAAAGATGAGCAGTTCTTC.

This rearrangement joins TRBV7-9 to TRBJ1-1; D is undetermined. The CDR3 totals 13 residues. Germline V lookup: CDR1 SEHNR, CDR2 FQNEAQ (reference sequence). Trimming took off 2 bases at V and 2 bases at J, with 6 bases between the two ends. The CDR3 DNA reads TGTGCCAGCAGCTTACGGTTTAACACTGAAGCTTTCTTT. Translated: CASSLRFNTEAFF. Full variable domain (rest looked up from reference TRBV7-9 and TRBJ1-1): DTGVSQNPRHKITKRGQNVTFRCDPISEHNRLYWYRQTLGQGPEFLTYFQNEAQLEKSRLLSDRFSAERPKGSFSTLEIQRTEQGDSAMYLCASSLRFNTEAFFGQGTRLTVV.

This clonotype was seen a handful of times. The chain uses TRBV5-8 and TRBJ2-1; 10 nucleotides agree with TRBD2. The CDR3 has 16 residues. Germline loops: CDR1 SGHTS, CDR2 YDEGEE. The V segment lost 0 bases and the J segment 4 bases; nucleotides outside the gene matches: 4. The CDR3 reads CASSLAASGGYNEQFF. In DNA form, the CDR3 reads TGTGCCAGCAGCTTGGCGGCTAGCGGGGGATACAATGAGCAGTTCTTC.

The CDR3 protein is CASSFDGEVFF. In nucleotides, the CDR3 is TGTGCCAGCAGCTTCGACGGGGAGGTGTTTTTT. The rearrangement uses TRBV7-9 and TRBJ1-4; D gene ambiguous. Germline CDR1 and CDR2: SEHNR and FQNEAQ (reference sequence). V shed 3 bases and J shed 15 bases, with 11 bases lying between them. The CDR3 is 11 amino acids.

The chain joins TRBV20-1 to TRBJ2-7; 11 bases are shared with TRBD2. The CDR3 totals 13 residues. J gave up 11 bases and V 6 bases, and 12 bases lay outside the gene matches. Germline V gene data show CDR1 as DFQATT and CDR2 as SNEGSKA (reference sequence). The CDR3 protein is CSATAASGRRKYF. CDR3 coding DNA: TGCAGTGCGACGGCGGCTAGCGGGAGGCGGAAGTACTTC.

This clonotype was detected a few times. This chain joins TRBV29-1 and TRBJ2-1; D is ambiguous. The CDR3 has 12 amino acids. CDR1 and CDR2 from the germline V gene are SQVTM and ANQGSEA. Deletions cut 5 bases from V and 1 base from J, with 6 bases between. The chain's CDR3 is CSVKASYNEQFF. CDR3 DNA sequence: TGCAGCGTTAAGGCTTCCTACAATGAGCAGTTCTTC.

This chain joins TRBV20-1 and TRBJ2-7; possible D gene TRBD1, 5 bases. V was cut by 2 bases and J by 7 bases, with 18 bases left in between. This CDR3 has 14 residues. Germline CDR1 reads DFQATT; CDR2 reads SNEGSKA (reference sequence). CDR3 nucleotide sequence: TGCAGTGCTAGATTGTGGGGCAAGGAGAGGGAGCAGTACTTC. It translates to CSARLWGKEREQYF.

The chain is built from TRBV4-1 and TRBJ1-2; 8 positions match TRBD1. The junction had 14 bases not matched to a gene; V was cut back by 2 bases and J by 0 bases. CDR1 and CDR2 (germline): MGHRA, YSYEKL. The CDR3 sequence is 19 residues long. CDR3 in DNA: TGCGCCAGCAGCCAATTTGTCGGGACAGGCCTTTACCCTAACTATGGCTACACCTTC. Translation: CASSQFVGTGLYPNYGYTF.

This clonotype was found a few times. This chain connects TRBV18 to TRBJ2-5, with a possible D match to TRBD2 (6 bases). V dropped 5 bases and J dropped 1 base, with 8 bases sitting between them. The CDR3 totals 13 residues. Germline assignment: CDR1 KGHSH and CDR2 LQKENI. This CDR3 reads CASSAGPQETQYF. DNA for the CDR3: TGTGCCAGCTCAGCGGGGCCCCAAGAGACCCAGTACTTC.

This clonotype was seen a few times. The CDR3 reads CSALGLAGGMTYEQYF. The DNA of the CDR3 is TGCAGTGCCCTCGGACTAGCGGGGGGTATGACCTACGAGCAGTACTTC. The V gene is TRBV20-1, the J gene TRBJ2-7, with 14 bases lining up with TRBD2. J was trimmed by 2 bases and V by 6 bases; bases with no gene match: 9. CDR3 length: 16 residues. CDR1 DFQATT and CDR2 SNEGSKA come from the germline V gene (reference sequence).